This T cell receptor beta chain emerged from a study of blood T cells in healthy people across ages. Researchers collected roughly 9.8 milliliters of peripheral blood from every single donor. The second PCR ran about 6 to 12 cycles with a sample-barcoded 5' primer and J-beta primers. Unique molecular identifiers of 12 random nucleotides labeled each cDNA. Via MiXCR, TCRdb re-called the 5' RACE reads, giving one row per CDR3 protein. The table shows hundreds of thousands of distinct CDR3 sequences, with about a fifth occurring only once. Germline V gene sequence: CDR1 SGHAT, CDR2 FQNNGV. The CDR3 spans 15 residues. The V and J ends lost 0 bases and 1 base respectively, with 8 bases between them. This clonotype appeared a few times.

Material: blood. The TCR was taken from a man aged 65 to 79 in good health. The chain is built from TRBV11-2 and TRBJ2-3; unclear D gene. The DNA of the CDR3 is TGTGCCAGCAGCTTAGATAACGGAGGCACAGATACGCAGTATTTT. Protein: CASSLDNGGTDTQYF.